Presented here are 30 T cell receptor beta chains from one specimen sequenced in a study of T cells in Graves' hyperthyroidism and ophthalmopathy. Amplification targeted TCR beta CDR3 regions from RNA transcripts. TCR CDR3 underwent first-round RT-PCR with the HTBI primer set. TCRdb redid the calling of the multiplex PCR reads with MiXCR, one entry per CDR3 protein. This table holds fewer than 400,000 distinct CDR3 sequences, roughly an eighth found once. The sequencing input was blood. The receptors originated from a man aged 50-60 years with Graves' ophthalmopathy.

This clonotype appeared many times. The CDR3 sequence is CASSQGPSQPANTGELFF. The CDR3 DNA follows: TGTGCCAGCAGCCAAGGTCCCTCACAGCCAGCGAACACCGGGGAGCTGTTTTTT. The V and J genes are TRBV14 and TRBJ2-2; D is undetermined. The V end lost 1 base, the J end lost 0 bases, and 15 bases lay between the germline ends. CDR1 is SGHDN and CDR2 is FVKESK in the germline V gene. This CDR3 contains 18 residues.

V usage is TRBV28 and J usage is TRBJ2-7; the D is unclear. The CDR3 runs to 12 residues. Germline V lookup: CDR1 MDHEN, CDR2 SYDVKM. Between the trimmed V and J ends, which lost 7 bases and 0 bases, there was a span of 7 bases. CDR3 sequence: CASNGLSYEQYF. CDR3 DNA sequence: TGTGCCAGCAACGGCCTCTCCTACGAGCAGTACTTC.

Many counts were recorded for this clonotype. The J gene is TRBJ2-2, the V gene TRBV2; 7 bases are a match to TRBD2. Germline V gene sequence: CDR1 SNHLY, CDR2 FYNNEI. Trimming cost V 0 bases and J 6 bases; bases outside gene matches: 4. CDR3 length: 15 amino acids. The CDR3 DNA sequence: TGTGCCAGCAGTGAAGCCCGACTAGCCTCCGGGGAGCTGTTTTTT. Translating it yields CASSEARLASGELFF. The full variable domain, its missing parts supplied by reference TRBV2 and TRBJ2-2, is EPEVTQTPSHQVTQMGQEVILRCVPISNHLYFYWYRQILGQKVEFLVSFYNNEISEKSEIFDDQFSVERPDGSNFTLKIRSTKLEDSAMYFCASSEARLASGELFFGEGSRLTVL.

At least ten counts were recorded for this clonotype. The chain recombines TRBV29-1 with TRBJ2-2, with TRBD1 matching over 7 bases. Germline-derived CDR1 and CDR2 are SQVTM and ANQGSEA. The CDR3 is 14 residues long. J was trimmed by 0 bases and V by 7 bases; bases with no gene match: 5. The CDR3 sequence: CSAQGSANTGELFF. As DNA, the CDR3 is TGCAGCGCACAGGGGTCGGCGAACACCGGGGAGCTGTTTTTT.

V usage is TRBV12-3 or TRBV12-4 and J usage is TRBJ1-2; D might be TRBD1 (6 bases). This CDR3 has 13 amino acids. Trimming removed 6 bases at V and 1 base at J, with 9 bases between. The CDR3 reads CASSWGHNYGYTF. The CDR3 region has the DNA TGTGCCAGCAGCTGGGGACATAACTATGGCTACACCTTC.

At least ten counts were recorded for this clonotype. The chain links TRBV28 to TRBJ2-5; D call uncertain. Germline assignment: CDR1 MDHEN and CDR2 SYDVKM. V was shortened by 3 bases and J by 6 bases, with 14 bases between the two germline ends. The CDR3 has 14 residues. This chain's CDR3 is CASSLSHGWQTQYF. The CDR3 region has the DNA TGTGCCAGCAGTTTGTCCCACGGGTGGCAGACCCAGTACTTC.

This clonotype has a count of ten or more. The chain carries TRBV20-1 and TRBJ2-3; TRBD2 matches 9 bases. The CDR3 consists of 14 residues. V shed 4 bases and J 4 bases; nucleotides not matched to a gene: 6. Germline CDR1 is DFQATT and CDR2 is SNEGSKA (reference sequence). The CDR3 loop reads CSATSQREADTQYF. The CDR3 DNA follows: TGCAGTGCTACTTCCCAGCGGGAGGCAGATACGCAGTATTTT.

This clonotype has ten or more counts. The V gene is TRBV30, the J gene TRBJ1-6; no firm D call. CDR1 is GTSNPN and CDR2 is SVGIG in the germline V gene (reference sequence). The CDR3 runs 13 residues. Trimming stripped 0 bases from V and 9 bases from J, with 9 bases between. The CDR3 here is CAWSVQTPSPLHF. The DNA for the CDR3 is TGTGCCTGGAGTGTTCAGACCCCTTCACCCCTCCACTTT. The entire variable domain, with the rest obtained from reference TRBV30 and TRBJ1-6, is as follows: SQTIHQWPATLVQPVGSPLSLECTVEGTSNPNLYWYRQAAGRGLQLLFYSVGIGQISSEVPQNLSASRPQDRQFILSSKKLLLSDSGFYLCAWSVQTPSPLHFGNGTRLTVT.

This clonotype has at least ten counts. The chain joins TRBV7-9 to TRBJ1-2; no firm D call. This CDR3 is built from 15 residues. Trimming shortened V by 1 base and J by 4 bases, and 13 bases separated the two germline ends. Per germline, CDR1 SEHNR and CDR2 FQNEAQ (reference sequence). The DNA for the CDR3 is TGTGCCAGCAGCTTAGAACTAGGGTCTGGCTATGGCTACACCTTC. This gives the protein CASSLELGSGYGYTF.

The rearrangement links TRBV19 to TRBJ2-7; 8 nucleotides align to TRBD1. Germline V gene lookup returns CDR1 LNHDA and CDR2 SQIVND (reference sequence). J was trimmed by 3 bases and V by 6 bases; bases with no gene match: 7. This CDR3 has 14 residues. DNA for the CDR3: TGTGCCAGTAGGCTGACAGGGGAGTACTACGAGCAGTACTTC. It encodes CASRLTGEYYEQYF.

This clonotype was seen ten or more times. The DNA of the CDR3 is TGTGCCAGCAGTTTACAGGGAGTACTAGCGGGAGGCGCATCCTACGAGCAGTACTTC. Its protein product is CASSLQGVLAGGASYEQYF. V gene TRBV27 combines with J gene TRBJ2-7; TRBD2 aligns across 12 bases. In germline, CDR1 is MNHEY, CDR2 SMNVEV (reference sequence). Losses at the gene ends were 2 bases for V and 1 base for J; bases not matched to a gene: 12. This CDR3 is 19 amino acids long.

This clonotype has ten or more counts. This chain's CDR3 is CASSNFGELFF. In nucleotides, the CDR3 is TGTGCCAGTAGTAACTTCGGGGAGCTGTTTTTT. The chain recombines TRBV19 with TRBJ2-2; D ambiguous. The CDR3 loop spans 11 amino acids. CDR1 and CDR2 (germline): LNHDA, SQIVND (reference sequence). The V and J ends lost 4 bases and 7 bases respectively, with 4 bases between them. Full variable domain (remainder filled in from reference TRBV19 and TRBJ2-2): DGGITQSPKYLFRKEGQNVTLSCEQNLNHDAMYWYRQDPGQGLRLIYYSQIVNDFQKGDIAEGYSVSREKKESFPLTVTSAQKNPTAFYLCASSNFGELFFGEGSRLTVL.

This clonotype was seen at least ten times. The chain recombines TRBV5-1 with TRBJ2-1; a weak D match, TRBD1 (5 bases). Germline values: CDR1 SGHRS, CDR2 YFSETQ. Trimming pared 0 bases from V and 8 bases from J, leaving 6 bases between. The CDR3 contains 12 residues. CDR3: CASSLEGDEQFF. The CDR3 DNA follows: TGCGCCAGCAGCTTGGAAGGGGATGAGCAGTTCTTC.

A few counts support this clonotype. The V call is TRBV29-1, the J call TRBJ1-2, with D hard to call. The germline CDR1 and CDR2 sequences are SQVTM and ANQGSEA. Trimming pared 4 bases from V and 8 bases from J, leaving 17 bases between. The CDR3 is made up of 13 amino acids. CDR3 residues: CSVVGGFFGGYTF. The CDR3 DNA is TGCAGCGTTGTAGGCGGGTTCTTTGGAGGCTACACCTTC.

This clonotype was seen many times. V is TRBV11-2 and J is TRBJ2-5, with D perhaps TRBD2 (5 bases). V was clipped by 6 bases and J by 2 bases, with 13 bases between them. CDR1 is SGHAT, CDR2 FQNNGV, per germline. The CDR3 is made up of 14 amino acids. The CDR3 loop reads CASSFPGFQETQYF. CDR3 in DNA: TGTGCCAGCAGTTTCCCGGGGTTTCAAGAGACCCAGTACTTC. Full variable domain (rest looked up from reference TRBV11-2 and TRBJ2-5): EAGVAQSPRYKIIEKRQSVAFWCNPISGHATLYWYQQILGQGPKLLIQFQNNGVVDDSQLPKDRFSAERLKGVDSTLKIQPAKLEDSAVYLCASSFPGFQETQYFGPGTRLLVL.

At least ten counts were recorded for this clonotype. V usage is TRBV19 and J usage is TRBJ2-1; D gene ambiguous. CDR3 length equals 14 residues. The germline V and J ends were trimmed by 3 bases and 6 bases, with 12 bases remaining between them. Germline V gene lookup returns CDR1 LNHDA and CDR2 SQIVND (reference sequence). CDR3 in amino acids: CASSMVGWGNEQFF. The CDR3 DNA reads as TGTGCCAGTAGTATGGTAGGTTGGGGCAATGAGCAGTTCTTC. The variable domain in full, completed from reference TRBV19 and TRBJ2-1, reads DGGITQSPKYLFRKEGQNVTLSCEQNLNHDAMYWYRQDPGQGLRLIYYSQIVNDFQKGDIAEGYSVSREKKESFPLTVTSAQKNPTAFYLCASSMVGWGNEQFFGPGTRLTVL.

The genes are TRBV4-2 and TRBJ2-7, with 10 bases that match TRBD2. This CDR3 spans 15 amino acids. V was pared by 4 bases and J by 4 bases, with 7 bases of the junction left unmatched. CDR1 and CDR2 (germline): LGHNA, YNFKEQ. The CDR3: CASSLDTSGNYEQYF. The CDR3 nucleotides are TGTGCCAGCAGCCTGGACACTAGCGGGAATTACGAGCAGTACTTC.

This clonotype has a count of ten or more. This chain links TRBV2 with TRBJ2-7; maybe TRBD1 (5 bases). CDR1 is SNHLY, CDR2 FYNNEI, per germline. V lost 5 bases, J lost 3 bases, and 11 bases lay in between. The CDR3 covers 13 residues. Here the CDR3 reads CASSPQGFYEQYF. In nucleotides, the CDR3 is TGTGCCAGCAGTCCCCAGGGCTTCTACGAGCAGTACTTC.

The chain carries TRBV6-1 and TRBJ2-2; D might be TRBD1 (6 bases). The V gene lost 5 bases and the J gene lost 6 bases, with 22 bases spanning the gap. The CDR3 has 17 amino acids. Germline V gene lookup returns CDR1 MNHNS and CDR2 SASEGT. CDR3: CASSYSGEILRAGELFF. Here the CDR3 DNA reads TGTGCCAGCAGTTATTCAGGGGAAATATTAAGGGCCGGGGAGCTGTTTTTT.

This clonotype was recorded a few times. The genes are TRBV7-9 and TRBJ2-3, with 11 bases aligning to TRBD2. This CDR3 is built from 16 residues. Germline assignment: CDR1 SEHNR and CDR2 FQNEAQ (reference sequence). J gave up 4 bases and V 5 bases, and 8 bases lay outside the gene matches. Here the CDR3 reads CASSPMTSGNSDTQYF. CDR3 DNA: TGTGCCAGCAGCCCCATGACTAGCGGGAACTCAGATACGCAGTATTTT.

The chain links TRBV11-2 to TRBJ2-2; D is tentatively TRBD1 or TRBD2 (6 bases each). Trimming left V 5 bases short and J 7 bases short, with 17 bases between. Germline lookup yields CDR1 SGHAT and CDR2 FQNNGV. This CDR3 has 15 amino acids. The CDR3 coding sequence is TGTGCCAGCAGCCTGCGGGACATGGGATTCGGGGAGCTGTTTTTT. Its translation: CASSLRDMGFGELFF.

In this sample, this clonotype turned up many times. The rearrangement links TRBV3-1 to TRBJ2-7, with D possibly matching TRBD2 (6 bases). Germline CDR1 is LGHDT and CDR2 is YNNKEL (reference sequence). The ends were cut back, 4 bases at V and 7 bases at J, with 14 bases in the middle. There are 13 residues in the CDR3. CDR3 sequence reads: CASSRATSAEQYF. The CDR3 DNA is TGTGCCAGCAGCCGGGCGACTAGTGCTGAGCAGTACTTC.

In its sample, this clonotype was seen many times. CDR3 amino acids: CASRDDTSPAPYEQYF. Here the CDR3 DNA reads TGTGCCAGCAGGGACGACACATCCCCGGCGCCCTACGAGCAGTACTTC. This chain joins TRBV6-1 and TRBJ2-7; D ambiguous. Trimming took 6 bases from V and 2 from J, leaving 20 bases between them. The CDR3 is made up of 16 amino acids. CDR1 is MNHNS, CDR2 SASEGT, per germline.

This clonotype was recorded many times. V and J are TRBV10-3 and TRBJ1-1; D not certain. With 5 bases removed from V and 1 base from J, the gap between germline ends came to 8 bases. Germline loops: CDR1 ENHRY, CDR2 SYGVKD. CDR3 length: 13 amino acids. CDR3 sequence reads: CAISPQENTEAFF. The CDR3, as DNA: TGTGCCATCAGTCCCCAGGAGAACACTGAAGCTTTCTTT.

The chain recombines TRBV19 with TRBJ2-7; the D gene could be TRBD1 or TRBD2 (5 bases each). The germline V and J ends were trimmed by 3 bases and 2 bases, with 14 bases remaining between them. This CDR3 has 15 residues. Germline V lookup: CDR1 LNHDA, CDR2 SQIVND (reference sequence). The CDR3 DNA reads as TGTGCCAGTAGTATTAACTCCGGGACCACCTACGAGCAGTACTTC. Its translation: CASSINSGTTYEQYF.

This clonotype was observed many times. The CDR3 DNA reads TGTGCCTGGAGTTTGGACAGCTACGAGCAGTACTTC. It yields the protein CAWSLDSYEQYF. The genes are TRBV30 and TRBJ2-7; D might be TRBD1 (6 bases). The CDR3 consists of 12 residues. Germline V gene lookup returns CDR1 GTSNPN and CDR2 SVGIG (reference sequence). V lost 2 bases to trimming and J lost 3 bases, with 8 bases between them.

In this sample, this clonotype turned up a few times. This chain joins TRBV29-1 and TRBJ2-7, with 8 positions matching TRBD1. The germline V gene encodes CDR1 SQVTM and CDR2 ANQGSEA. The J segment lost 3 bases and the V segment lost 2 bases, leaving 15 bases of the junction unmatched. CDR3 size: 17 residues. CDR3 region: CSVEQGDQGAKNYEQYF. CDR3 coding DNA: TGCAGCGTTGAACAGGGGGACCAGGGGGCTAAGAACTACGAGCAGTACTTC.

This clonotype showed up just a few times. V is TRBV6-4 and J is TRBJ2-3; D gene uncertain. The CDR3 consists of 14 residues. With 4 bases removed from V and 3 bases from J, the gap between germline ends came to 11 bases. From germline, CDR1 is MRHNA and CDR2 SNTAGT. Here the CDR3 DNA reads TGTGCCAGCAGTGGAACAGTTAGTACAGATACGCAGTATTTT. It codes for CASSGTVSTDTQYF.

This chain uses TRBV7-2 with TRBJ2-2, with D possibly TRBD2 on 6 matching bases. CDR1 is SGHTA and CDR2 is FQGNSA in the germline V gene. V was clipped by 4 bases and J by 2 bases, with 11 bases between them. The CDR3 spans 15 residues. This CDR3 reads CASSYQAGNTGELFF. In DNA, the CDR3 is TGTGCCAGCAGCTACCAAGCGGGTAACACCGGGGAGCTGTTTTTT.

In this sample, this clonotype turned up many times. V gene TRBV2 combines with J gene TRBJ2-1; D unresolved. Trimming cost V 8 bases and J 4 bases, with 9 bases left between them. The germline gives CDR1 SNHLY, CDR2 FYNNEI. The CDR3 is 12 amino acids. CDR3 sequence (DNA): TGTGCCAGCGGGAAGTTATACAATGAGCAGTTCTTC. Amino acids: CASGKLYNEQFF.